These T cell receptor beta chains were read from a single sample in a study of shared clonotypes between healthy human individuals. The method was immunoSEQ multiplex PCR; TCRdb's version includes in-frame clones alone and lacks a portion of them. The repertoire holds about 2 million clones, with less than 95% as singletons. Material: naive CD8+ T cells sorted from blood. These receptor sequences come from a young man in good health. CDR3s leave out the opening cysteine and the closing phenylalanine or tryptophan. A D gene is named only where the DNA matches it firmly. Size is omitted from some rows. Given values are once, few, many or a class for expanded clones.

d_call clone_size j_call v_call cdr3_aa
TRBD2 once TRBJ2-1 TRBV5-4 ASRDSGTHNEQF
. . TRBJ2-7 TRBV27 ASSLGGGSSYEQY
. . TRBJ1-2 TRBV6-6 ASRSYGYT
. once TRBJ2-2 TRBV19 ASSGKAFLWELF
TRBD1 . TRBJ2-1 TRBV13 ASSQGAGYNEQF
. . TRBJ2-7 TRBV7-9 ASSSPKEQY
. . TRBJ2-1 TRBV13 ASSSSGVNNEQF
TRBD1 . TRBJ2-6 TRBV4-1 ASSQDAGGSGANVLT
. . TRBJ2-2 TRBV5-8 ASGLGGRAGTGELF
. . TRBJ2-2 TRBV5-6 ASSLGSPGELF
. . TRBJ2-7 TRBV7-9 ASSLQGEDEQY
. . TRBJ2-7 TRBV7-9 ASSPTQEAYEQY